These 21 T cell receptor beta chains were sequenced from one sample in a study of sequential checkpoint blockade in melanoma. Method: immunoSEQ multiplex PCR; TCRdb's copy keeps in-frame clones and lacks some. The sample has around 20,000 clones, around 82% seen once; the top ten hold about 9.9%. Treatment specified: randomized to nivolumab then ipilimumab (arm A) or the reverse (arm B). The material was CD8+ T cells sorted from blood (inferred from file names), obtained from a patient given nivolumab and ipilimumab in sequence. The receptors come from a human donor with melanoma.

This clone was seen more than once but under ten times. The chain employs TRBV5-6 and TRBJ1-1; tentatively, D is TRBD1 (5 bases). The CDR3 consists of 18 residues. Germline V gene data show CDR1 as SGHDT and CDR2 as YYEEEE. Trimming pared 1 base from V and 3 bases from J, leaving 22 bases between. CDR3: CASSLYAGRVSADTEAFF. The CDR3 coding sequence is TGTGCCAGCAGCTTGTATGCAGGGAGGGTCTCAGCAGACACTGAAGCTTTCTTT.

The genes are TRBV7-2 and TRBJ1-2, with TRBD1 matching 8 bases. V lost 5 bases and J lost 7; bases outside the gene matches: 15. CDR3 length equals 16 residues. Germline CDR1 reads SGHTA; CDR2 reads FQGNSA. The CDR3 DNA reads as TGTGCCAGCAGCCCCGCTTCACTGCAGGGGGCCGCTGGCTACACCTTC. This gives the protein CASSPASLQGAAGYTF.

The chain recombines TRBV9 with TRBJ1-2, with D perhaps TRBD1 (6 bases). CDR1 and CDR2 (germline): SGDLS, YYNGEE. V gave up 0 bases and J gave up 6 bases, with 18 bases separating them. The CDR3 contains 16 residues. The CDR3 DNA reads as TGTGCCAGCAGCGTAGGGCTAGGTCGGGGGGCCCATGGCTACACCTTC. It yields the protein CASSVGLGRGAHGYTF.

The chain has TRBV18 and TRBJ2-1, with D possibly matching TRBD1 (5 bases). Trimming shortened V by 0 bases and J by 10 bases, and 13 bases separated the two germline ends. This CDR3 spans 14 amino acids. From germline, CDR1 is KGHSH and CDR2 LQKENI. CDR3 sequence reads: CASSPPGAEREQFF. DNA for the CDR3: TGTGCCAGCTCACCACCTGGGGCAGAACGCGAGCAGTTCTTC.

V usage is TRBV11-2 and J usage is TRBJ1-2; D not certain. The CDR3 totals 15 residues. Trimming removed 5 bases from V and 5 bases from J, with 18 bases in between. Germline-derived CDR1 and CDR2 are SGHAT and FQNNGV. This CDR3 reads CASSPEGMGRYGYTF. The CDR3 DNA sequence: TGTGCCAGCAGCCCAGAGGGCATGGGGAGGTATGGCTACACCTTC.

The chain couples TRBV7-8 to TRBJ1-3, with D unclear. This CDR3 has 16 amino acids. V was cut by 6 bases and J by 10 bases, with 25 bases left in between. Germline assignment: CDR1 SGHVS and CDR2 FQNEAQ. CDR3: CASSLSDPEVASTIYF. The CDR3 nucleotides read TGTGCCAGCAGTTTATCAGATCCGGAGGTCGCGAGTACCATATATTTT. Full variable domain (remainder filled in from reference TRBV7-8 and TRBJ1-3): GAGVSQSPRYKVAKRGQDVALRCDPISGHVSLFWYQQALGQGPEFLTYFQNEAQLDKSGLPSDRFFAERPEGSVSTLKIQRTQQEDSAVYLCASSLSDPEVASTIYFGEGSWLTVV.

CDR3 sequence reads: CASRRGRSYEQYF. The CDR3 bases are TGTGCCAGCCGGAGGGGAAGGTCCTACGAGCAGTACTTC. The V gene is TRBV27, the J gene TRBJ2-5; a possible D gene is TRBD2 (6 bases). The J call may be incorrect, as the DNA end agrees better with TRBJ2-7. Germline V gene lookup returns CDR1 MNHEY and CDR2 SMNVEV (reference sequence). CDR3 length: 13 amino acids.

The V call is TRBV18, the J call TRBJ2-5; TRBD2 is a possible D gene (6 bases). Germline V lookup: CDR1 KGHSH, CDR2 LQKENI. This CDR3 region has 15 residues. V shed 0 bases and J shed 4 bases, with 12 bases lying between them. The CDR3 bases are TGTGCCAGCTCACCACCATTGGGGGGAGGAGAGACCCAGTACTTC. Its protein product is CASSPPLGGGETQYF.

This CDR3 is CASSQDSGGYTF. DNA of the CDR3: TGTGCCAGCTCTCAGGACAGCGGCGGCTACACCTTC. The chain is built from TRBV18 and TRBJ1-2, with D perhaps TRBD1 (6 bases). The CDR3 is made up of 12 amino acids. V was pared by 6 bases and J by 8 bases, with 13 bases between. CDR1 is KGHSH and CDR2 is LQKENI in the germline V gene.

This clone has more than one count but fewer than ten. The gene calls are TRBV2 and TRBJ2-6; 7 bases agree with TRBD1. This CDR3 spans 15 amino acids. From germline, CDR1 is SNHLY and CDR2 FYNNEI. V lost 6 bases to trimming and J lost 1 base; unmatched junction nucleotides: 3. The CDR3 reads CASRRQGSGANVLTF. The CDR3 DNA follows: TGTGCCAGCAGGAGACAGGGTTCTGGGGCCAACGTCCTGACTTTC.

The chain uses TRBV28 and TRBJ2-3, with D tentatively TRBD1 (6 bases). With 2 bases removed from V and 0 bases from J, the gap between germline ends came to 21 bases. This CDR3 is 19 amino acids long. The V gene's germline CDR1 is MDHEN and CDR2 SYDVKM. CDR3 nucleotide sequence: TGTGCCAGCAGTTTAAGGTTGGGCAGGGGTCGAGGAAGCACAGATACGCAGTATTTT. It codes for CASSLRLGRGRGSTDTQYF.

This clone has just a few counts. This chain uses TRBV7-8 with TRBJ2-3; perhaps TRBD1 as D (6 bases). Trimming took 5 bases from V and 5 from J, leaving 11 bases between them. The CDR3 sequence is 13 residues long. Germline V gives CDR1 SGHVS, CDR2 FQNEAQ. The CDR3 nucleotides read TGTGCCAGCAGCCCGTCAGGGGAAGATACGCAGTATTTT. It yields the protein CASSPSGEDTQYF.

The chain has TRBV9 and TRBJ2-1; the match to TRBD2 covers 10 bases. The junction had 16 bases not matched to a gene; V was cut back by 4 bases and J by 9 bases. CDR3 length: 17 amino acids. Germline loops: CDR1 SGDLS, CDR2 YYNGEE. The CDR3 region is CASSPAPSGSAGGEQFF. The CDR3 DNA sequence: TGTGCCAGCAGCCCTGCACCTAGCGGGAGTGCCGGGGGTGAGCAGTTCTTC.

V gene TRBV9 combines with J gene TRBJ2-1, with 11 bases matching TRBD2. From germline, CDR1 is SGDLS and CDR2 YYNGEE. Losses at the gene ends were 0 bases for V and 4 bases for J; bases not matched to a gene: 6. The CDR3 is 17 amino acids. The CDR3 reads CASSVGISGRAYNEQFF. The DNA of the CDR3 is TGTGCCAGCAGCGTAGGTATTAGCGGGAGGGCGTACAATGAGCAGTTCTTC.

This sequence joins TRBV7-2 and TRBJ2-1; no firm D call. Germline lookup yields CDR1 SGHTA and CDR2 FQGNSA. Trimming shortened V by 0 bases and J by 9 bases, and 12 bases separated the two germline ends. The CDR3 totals 14 residues. Here the CDR3 reads CASSLAMSGTEQFF. CDR3 bases: TGTGCCAGCAGCTTAGCAATGTCGGGTACTGAGCAGTTCTTC.

This chain uses TRBV19 with TRBJ2-7, with 11 bases matching TRBD2. The J segment lost 0 bases and the V segment lost 4 bases, leaving 8 bases of the junction unmatched. CDR3 length: 17 residues. Per germline, CDR1 LNHDA and CDR2 SQIVND (reference sequence). The CDR3: CASSTGGLAGSSYEQYF. CDR3 nucleotide sequence: TGTGCCAGTAGTACCGGAGGACTAGCGGGTAGCTCCTACGAGCAGTACTTC.

This rearrangement joins TRBV5-6 to TRBJ2-5; TRBD2 is a possible D gene (5 bases). Trimming cost V 6 bases and J 5 bases, with 14 bases left between them. In germline, CDR1 is SGHDT, CDR2 YYEEEE. CDR3 length equals 13 residues. CDR3 sequence reads: CASTTWAGETQYF. CDR3 bases: TGTGCCAGCACCACGTGGGCGGGCGAGACCCAGTACTTC.

This clone was observed a handful of times. This chain links TRBV29-1 with TRBJ2-5; D is perhaps TRBD1 (6 bases). This CDR3 has 14 amino acids. Trimming left V 7 bases short and J 1 base short, with 16 bases between. Germline lookup yields CDR1 SQVTM and CDR2 ANQGSEA. Here the CDR3 DNA reads TGCAGCGCAACGGGACATCACTTCCAAGAGACCCAGTACTTC. Its translation: CSATGHHFQETQYF.

This chain joins TRBV28 and TRBJ1-4, with TRBD1 matching 9 bases. CDR1 and CDR2 (germline): MDHEN, SYDVKM. The CDR3 runs to 14 residues. The junction had 7 bases not matched to a gene; V was cut back by 6 bases and J by 8 bases. CDR3 DNA: TGTGCCAGCAGACTGACAGGGGGTCGGGAAAAACTGTTTTTT. Translating it yields CASRLTGGREKLFF.

A word on this clone: Different DNA sequences within this sample yield the same CDR3. The rearrangement joins TRBV5-1 to TRBJ2-4; 8 positions match TRBD1. CDR3 length: 15 residues. After removal of 0 bases from V and 6 bases from J, the junction contained 5 bases not matched to a gene. Germline V lookup: CDR1 SGHRS, CDR2 YFSETQ. As DNA, the CDR3 is TGCGCCAGCAGCTTGGTTCCAGGGGGCCGAAACATTCAGTACTTC. This codes for CASSLVPGGRNIQYF. Together with reference TRBV5-1 and TRBJ2-4, the CDR3 gives the full variable domain: KAGVTQTPRYLIKTRGQQVTLSCSPISGHRSVSWYQQTPGQGLQFLFEYFSETQRNKGNFPGRFSGRQFSNSRSEMNVSTLELGDSALYLCASSLVPGGRNIQYFGAGTRLSVL.

CDR3 loop: CASITGLLTRGTEAFF. In nucleotides, the CDR3 is TGTGCCAGCATTACGGGCTTACTCACCAGGGGCACTGAAGCTTTCTTT. V and J are TRBV7-2 and TRBJ1-1, with D possibly matching TRBD1 (6 bases). Germline-derived CDR1 and CDR2 are SGHTA and FQGNSA. Trimming shortened V by 7 bases and J by 4 bases, and 22 bases separated the two germline ends. CDR3 length: 16 amino acids.